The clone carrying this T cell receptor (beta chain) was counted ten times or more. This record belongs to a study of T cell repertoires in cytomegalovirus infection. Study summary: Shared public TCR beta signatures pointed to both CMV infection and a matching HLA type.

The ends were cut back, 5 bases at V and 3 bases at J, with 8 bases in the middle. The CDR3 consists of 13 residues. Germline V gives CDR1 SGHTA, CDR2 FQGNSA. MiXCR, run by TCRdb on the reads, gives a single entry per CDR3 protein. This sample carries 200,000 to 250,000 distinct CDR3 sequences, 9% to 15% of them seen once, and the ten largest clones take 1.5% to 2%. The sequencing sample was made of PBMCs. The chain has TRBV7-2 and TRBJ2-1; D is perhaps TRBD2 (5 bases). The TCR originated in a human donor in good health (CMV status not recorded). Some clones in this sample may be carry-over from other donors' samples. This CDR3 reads CASSLGLYNEQFF. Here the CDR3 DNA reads TGTGCCAGCAGCCTCGGACTCTACAATGAGCAGTTCTTC.